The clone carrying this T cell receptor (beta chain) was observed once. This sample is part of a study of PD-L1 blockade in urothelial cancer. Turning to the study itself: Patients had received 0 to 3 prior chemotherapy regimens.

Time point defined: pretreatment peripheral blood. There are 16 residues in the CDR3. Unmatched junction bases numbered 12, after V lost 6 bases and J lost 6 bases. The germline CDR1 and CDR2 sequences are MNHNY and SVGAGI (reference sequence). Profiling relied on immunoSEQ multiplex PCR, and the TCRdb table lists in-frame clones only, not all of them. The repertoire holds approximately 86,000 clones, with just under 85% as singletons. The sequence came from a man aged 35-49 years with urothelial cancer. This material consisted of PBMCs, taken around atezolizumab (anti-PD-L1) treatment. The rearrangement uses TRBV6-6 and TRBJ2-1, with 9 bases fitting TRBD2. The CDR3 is CASSHHIAGVGNEQFF. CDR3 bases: TGTGCCAGCAGCCACCATATAGCGGGAGTGGGCAATGAGCAGTTCTTC.